This T cell receptor (beta chain) came from a study of cytomegalovirus exposure and HLA in healthy donors. Whole-study findings and limits: Per published reports, the classifier diagnosed cytomegalovirus status with high specificity and sensitivity. It was found in a later analysis that first-cohort TCR clusters tended to co-occur in the 120 validation repertoires.

Method: immunoSEQ multiplex PCR; TCRdb's copy keeps in-frame clones and lacks some. The sample carries roughly 250,000 clones, approximately 86% recorded once. Notes on this clone: What it binds is not known.

The CDR3 contains 15 residues. CDR1 and CDR2 (germline): LNHDA, SQIVND (reference sequence). Trimming took 10 bases from V and 8 from J, leaving 24 bases between them. This TCR was sampled from a young woman in good health and CMV-seropositive. The sample taken for sequencing was PBMCs. The chain has TRBV19 and TRBJ2-1, with a weak D call TRBD2 (6 bases). CDR3 protein: CATSLVGKGEDEQFF. CDR3 bases: TGTGCCACTTCCCTGGTGGGTAAAGGGGAGGATGAGCAGTTCTTC.